This T cell receptor beta chain was sequenced in a study of human versus mouse CDR3 diversity and MHC coevolution. On the study more broadly: Reportedly, immunoSEQ detects one in 200,000 T cells with minimized PCR bias.

For this clone: Its antigen remains unidentified.

Using immunoSEQ multiplex PCR, the repertoire was profiled, and TCRdb retains in-frame clones only, with some absent. This table has fewer than 100,000 clones, around 93% appearing once. General study findings and limits: Clonal inequality was lowest in two of the three human donors.

The CDR3 consists of 15 residues. The V gene's germline CDR1 is SGHRS and CDR2 YFSETQ. The V and J ends lost 0 bases and 0 bases respectively, with 6 bases between them. This sequence originates from a person between 30 and 69 years old in good health. Sequencing used naive CD4+ T cells from blood. This sample's subset: CD45RO-negative CD62L-positive naive CD4 T cells. The V and J genes are TRBV5-1 and TRBJ2-2; weak D call: TRBD2 (6 bases). For the CDR3, the DNA is TGCGCCAGCAGCTTGGGGGGGGCGAACACCGGGGAGCTGTTTTTT. Residues: CASSLGGANTGELFF.